This T cell receptor (beta chain) was observed in a study of blood T cell repertoires in COVID-19. Trimming took 1 base from V and 9 from J; bases not matched to a gene: 2. The CDR3 contains 14 residues. The germline gives CDR1 LGHDT, CDR2 YNNKEL (reference sequence). Clones were read by immunoSEQ multiplex PCR, and TCRdb kept only the in-frame ones, dropping some. The data contain roughly 410,000 clones, about 89% of them singletons. What was sequenced was peripheral blood. This TCR was sampled from a middle-aged man with acute or convalescent COVID-19. The chain links TRBV3-1 (or the pseudogene TRBV3-2) to TRBJ1-6; 8 bases are shared with TRBD1. The CDR3 loop reads CASSQVRGPSPLHF. The CDR3 DNA reads TGTGCCAGCAGCCAAGTCAGGGGGCCTTCACCCCTCCACTTT.